The entry below gives a single T cell receptor (beta chain) sequence along with its context. Its antigen is unidentified. Full-length variable regions came from constant-region reverse primers plus semi-nested Nested Universal Primer A PCR. TCRdb itself ran the 5' RACE reads through MiXCR, one entry per CDR3 protein. This table has 62,000 or so distinct CDR3 sequences, less than 30% appearing once. Treg sorting used a CD4+CD25+CD127-/low gate. Whole-study findings and limits: The larger-cohort validation was restricted to a single TCR beta V-J rearrangement rather than whole repertoires. Tumor memory CD4+ T cell TCR gene usage was found to cluster with blood and lymph node memory CD4+ cells and with lymph node naive CD4+ cells. Tumor Treg TCRs overlapped most with tumor naive CD4+ cells.

The V gene end was trimmed by 5 bases and the J gene end by 5 bases; junction bases not matched to a gene: 6. There are 13 residues in the CDR3. Germline V CDR1 and CDR2: SGHVS, FNYEAQ. J is TRBJ2-7 and V is TRBV7-6, with 7 bases that match TRBD2. Sequenced input: tumor-infiltrating Tregs sorted from the breast tumor. The sequence was collected from a female donor with breast cancer. CDR3 bases: TGTGCCAGCAGCCGGCGGGCGGGAGACGAGCAGTACTTC. Translating gives CASSRRAGDEQYF.